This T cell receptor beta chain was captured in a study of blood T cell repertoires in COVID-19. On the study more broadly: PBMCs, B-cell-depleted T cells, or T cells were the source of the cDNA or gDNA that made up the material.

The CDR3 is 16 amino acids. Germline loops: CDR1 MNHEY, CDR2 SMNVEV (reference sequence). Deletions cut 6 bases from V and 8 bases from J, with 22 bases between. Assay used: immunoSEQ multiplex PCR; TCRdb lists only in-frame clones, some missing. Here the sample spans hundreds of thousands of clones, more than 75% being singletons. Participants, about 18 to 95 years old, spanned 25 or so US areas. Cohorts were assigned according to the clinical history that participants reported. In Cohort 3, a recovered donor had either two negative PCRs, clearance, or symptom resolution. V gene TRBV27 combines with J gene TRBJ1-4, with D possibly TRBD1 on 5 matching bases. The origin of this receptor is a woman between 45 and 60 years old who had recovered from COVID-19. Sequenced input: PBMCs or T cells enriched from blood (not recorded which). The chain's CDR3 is CASRYLRGGDREKLFF. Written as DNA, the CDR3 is TGTGCCAGCAGATACCTTCGGGGGGGTGACCGCGAAAAACTGTTTTTT.